These 9 T cell receptor beta chains were all obtained from the same sample, sequenced in a study of regulatory T cells in long-lasting Graves disease. Time point defined: newly diagnosed GD, antithyroid drugs for less than 3 months. TCR sequences were obtained from RNA taken from PBMCs. Researchers made TCR beta libraries by using iRepertoire HTBI primers and running Arm-PCR on CDR3 regions. TCRdb reprocessed the multiplex PCR reads via MiXCR and lists one record per CDR3 protein. The table lists about 440,000 distinct CDR3 sequences, roughly 17% of them singletons, with about 10% in the top ten. In addition, the sample was reused for a study of T cells in Graves' hyperthyroidism and ophthalmopathy.

The source was peripheral blood mononuclear cells (PBMCs), collected at new diagnosis, from a patient treated with antithyroid drugs. These receptors originate from a woman under 40 with Graves disease.

This clonotype was picked up many times. V is TRBV6-1 and J is TRBJ1-1, with 9 nucleotides matching TRBD1. Germline V gives CDR1 MNHNS, CDR2 SASEGT. CDR3 length: 14 residues. The V gene end was trimmed by 6 bases and the J gene end by 1 base; junction bases not matched to a gene: 3. This CDR3 is CASRTGGGNTEAFF. The CDR3 nucleotides are TGTGCCAGCAGAACAGGGGGCGGGAACACTGAAGCTTTCTTT.

This clonotype was seen many times. This rearrangement joins TRBV12-3 or TRBV12-4 to TRBJ1-5, with D maybe TRBD1 (6 bases). This CDR3 has 16 amino acids. The V end lost 5 bases, the J end lost 5 bases, and 19 bases lay between the germline ends. The CDR3, as DNA: TGTGCCAGCAGTCCCTCCCGGGGGGCAGGCGATCAGCCCCAGCATTTT. Amino acids: CASSPSRGAGDQPQHF.

The table lists this clonotype with a few counts. The V and J genes are TRBV27 and TRBJ2-3, with D unclear. V was trimmed by 6 bases and J by 0 bases, leaving 7 bases between them. Germline V gene lookup returns CDR1 MNHEY and CDR2 SMNVEV (reference sequence). CDR3 length equals 13 residues. This CDR3 is CASRLSSTDTQYF. In DNA, the CDR3 is TGTGCCAGCAGATTAAGTAGCACAGATACGCAGTATTTT.

Concerning this clonotype: This likely traces to a read error, being one base from a far larger clone. The rearrangement links TRBV12-3 or TRBV12-4 to TRBJ2-1; possibly TRBD1 or TRBD2 for D (6 bases each). Between the trimmed V and J ends, which lost 3 bases and 10 bases, there was a span of 22 bases. The CDR3 is 16 amino acids. CDR3 protein: CASSLESGAASYEQFF. In DNA form, the CDR3 reads TGTGCCAGCAGTTTGGAGTCGGGGGCGGCCTCCTACGAGCAGTTCTTC.

The table lists this clonotype with many counts. The chain employs TRBV20-1 and TRBJ1-1; weak D call: TRBD1 (6 bases). The length of the CDR3 is 17 residues. V was clipped by 0 bases and J by 0 bases, with 17 bases between them. CDR1 is DFQATT and CDR2 is SNEGSKA in the germline V gene (reference sequence). The CDR3 loop is CSARDPTGAGVNTEAFF. CDR3 bases: TGCAGTGCTAGAGATCCTACCGGGGCAGGGGTGAACACTGAAGCTTTCTTT.

This clonotype was seen ten or more times. The rearrangement uses TRBV28 and TRBJ2-6; 7 bases are shared with TRBD1. The CDR3 is 18 residues long. V shed 1 base and J 0 bases; nucleotides not matched to a gene: 6. Germline assignment: CDR1 MDHEN and CDR2 SYDVKM. The CDR3, as DNA: TGTGCCAGCAGTTTATATTCAGGGGGAAGCTCTGGGGCCAACGTCCTGACTTTC. As protein: CASSLYSGGSSGANVLTF.

This clonotype was detected ten times or more. The V and J genes are TRBV7-8 and TRBJ2-1; the D is unclear. Germline V gene lookup returns CDR1 SGHVS and CDR2 FQNEAQ. The CDR3 is 14 amino acids. Trimming shortened V by 7 bases and J by 10 bases, and 20 bases separated the two germline ends. The CDR3 here is CASTAPRHLKEQFF. As DNA, the CDR3 is TGTGCCAGCACTGCTCCCCGTCACCTCAAAGAGCAGTTCTTC.

In regard to this clonotype: The CDR3 does not end in the conserved phenylalanine or tryptophan, so this is likely a read error. The chain links TRBV6-2 or TRBV6-3 to TRBJ1-5; D may be TRBD1 (6 bases). The CDR3 runs 14 residues. Looked up from germline, CDR1 is MNHEY and CDR2 is SVGEGT. V lost 5 bases to trimming and J lost 1 base, with 9 bases between them. The DNA for the CDR3 is TGTGCCAGCAGTGGGGGGCTAAGCAATCAGCCCCAGCATGTT. It is translated as CASSGGLSNQPQHV.

In its sample, this clonotype was seen many times. The V call is TRBV27, the J call TRBJ2-7; a possible D gene is TRBD2 (6 bases). Germline CDR1 is MNHEY and CDR2 is SMNVEV (reference sequence). The germline V and J ends were trimmed by 3 bases and 6 bases, with 15 bases remaining between them. This CDR3 contains 14 residues. The CDR3 region has the DNA TGTGCCAGCAGTTTCGCCGGGACTTTAGGCGAGCAGTACTTC. It codes for CASSFAGTLGEQYF.